The T cell receptor beta chain under discussion was sequenced for a study of PD-L1 blockade in urothelial cancer. Study-level information: About 90% of the roughly 29 patients were men who had bladder-origin urothelial cancer. Patients arrived having already received 0 to 3 prior chemotherapy regimens. Analyses were performed on blood at 3 weeks after treatment start (the second dose) and at 6 weeks.

Germline V gene data show CDR1 as MNHEY and CDR2 as SMNVEV (reference sequence). V lost 5 bases to trimming and J lost 5 bases; unmatched junction nucleotides: 7. The CDR3 runs to 15 residues. The assay was immunoSEQ multiplex PCR, and TCRdb's table has in-frame clones only and misses some. The sample consists of some 60,000 clones, 85% to 90% of them appearing once. Sample: PBMCs, taken around atezolizumab (anti-PD-L1) treatment. This sequence was found in a man aged 45-65 years with urothelial cancer. This chain links TRBV27 with TRBJ2-5; 11 bases match TRBD2. CDR3 DNA sequence: TGTGCCAGCAGTCCTCGACTAGCGGGATGGGAGACCCAGTACTTC. Its protein is CASSPRLAGWETQYF.